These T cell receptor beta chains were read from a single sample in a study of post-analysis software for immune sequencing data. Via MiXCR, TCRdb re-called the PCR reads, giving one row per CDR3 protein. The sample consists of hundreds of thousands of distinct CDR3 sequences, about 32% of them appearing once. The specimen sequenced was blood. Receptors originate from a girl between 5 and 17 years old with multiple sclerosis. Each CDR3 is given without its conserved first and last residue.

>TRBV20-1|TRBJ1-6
SARDRGGIQTPLH
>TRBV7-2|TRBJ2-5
ASSRIPSGALQKTQY
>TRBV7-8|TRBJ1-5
ASSQGRQTSNQPQH
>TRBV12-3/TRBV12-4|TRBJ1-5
ASSDGTQPQH
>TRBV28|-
ASLPPGQGSEQY
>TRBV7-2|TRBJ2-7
ASSFIPRRYEQY
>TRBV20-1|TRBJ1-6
GGKGVVAYNSPLH
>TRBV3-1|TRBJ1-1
ASSHKGQGDTEAF
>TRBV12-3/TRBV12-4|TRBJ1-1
ASRIDRLNTEAF
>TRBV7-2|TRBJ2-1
ASSTSGVNNEQF
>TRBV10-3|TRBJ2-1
AISERRTGYYEQF
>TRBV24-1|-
ATSDRWTGDEQY
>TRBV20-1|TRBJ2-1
GARDPGGEYHNEQF
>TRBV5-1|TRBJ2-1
ASSPQGPKVGNEQF
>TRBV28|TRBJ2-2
ASSLGLAGEVIGELF
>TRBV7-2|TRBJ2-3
ASSSDSFDTQY
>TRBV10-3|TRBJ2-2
AIRKGQMNTGELF
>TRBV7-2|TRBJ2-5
ASSSGQGFMETQY
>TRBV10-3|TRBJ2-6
AISDPGGPRGANVLT
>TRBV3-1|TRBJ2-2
ASSRMGLNTGELF
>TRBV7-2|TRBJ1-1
ASSLGHPVFTEAF
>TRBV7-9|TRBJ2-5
ASSWVGQGQETQY
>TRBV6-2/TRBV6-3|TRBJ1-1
ASRGTVNTEAF
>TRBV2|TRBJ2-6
ASSEAADVWANVLT
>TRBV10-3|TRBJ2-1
TTATSGYNGQF
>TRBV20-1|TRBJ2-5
SARDSLTGETQY
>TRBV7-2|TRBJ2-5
ASSGRWGGETQY
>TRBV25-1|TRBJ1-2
ASSDGLSSGAYGYT
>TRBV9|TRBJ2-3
ASSVDVSADTQY
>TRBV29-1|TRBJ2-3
SVRAGSTDTQY
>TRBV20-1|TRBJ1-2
SARFPAPRGGGYT
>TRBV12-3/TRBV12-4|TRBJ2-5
ASSLASGGSKETQY
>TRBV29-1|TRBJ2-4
SVDSGTTLAKNIQY
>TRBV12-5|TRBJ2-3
ASGLTTRPSVGDTQY
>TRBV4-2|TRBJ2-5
ASSQDRAEGETQY
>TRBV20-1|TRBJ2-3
SARVHGTDTQY
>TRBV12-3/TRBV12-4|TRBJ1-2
ASSPLLSGSYGYT
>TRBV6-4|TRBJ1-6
ASSEGGGNSPLH
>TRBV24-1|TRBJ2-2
ATSGSGQGPPGELF
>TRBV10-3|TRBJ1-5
AIGDSNQPQH
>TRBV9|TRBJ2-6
ASSVVGANVLT
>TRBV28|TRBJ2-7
ASQSSGFPYEQY
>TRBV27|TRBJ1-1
ASSSSRGGMNTEAF
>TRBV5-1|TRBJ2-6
ASSLHWGANVLT
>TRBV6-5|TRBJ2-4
ASSYLGVQY
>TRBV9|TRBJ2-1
ASSPSGTSGNNEQF
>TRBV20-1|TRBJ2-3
SAESPYRREVGTDTQY
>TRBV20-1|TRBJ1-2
SANRRQGIYDYGYT
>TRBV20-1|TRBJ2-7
SVLRDRGTYEQY
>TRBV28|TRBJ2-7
ASSARQAQY
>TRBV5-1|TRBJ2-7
ASSLARALVDEQY
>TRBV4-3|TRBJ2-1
ASSQEKGRNEQF
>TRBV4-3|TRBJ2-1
ASSVLAGGSEQF